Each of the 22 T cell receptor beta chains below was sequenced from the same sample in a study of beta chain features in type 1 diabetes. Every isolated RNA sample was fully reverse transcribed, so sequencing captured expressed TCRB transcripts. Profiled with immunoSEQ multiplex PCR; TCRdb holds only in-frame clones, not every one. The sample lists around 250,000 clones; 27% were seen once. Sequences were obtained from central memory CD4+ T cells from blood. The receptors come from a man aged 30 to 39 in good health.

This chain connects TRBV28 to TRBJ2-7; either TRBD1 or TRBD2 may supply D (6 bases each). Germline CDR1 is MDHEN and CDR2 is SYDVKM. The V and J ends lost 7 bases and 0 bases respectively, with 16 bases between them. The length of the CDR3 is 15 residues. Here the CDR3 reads CASTVGGSRSYEQYF. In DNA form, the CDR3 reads TGTGCCAGCACGGTGGGGGGCTCCCGCTCCTACGAGCAGTACTTC.

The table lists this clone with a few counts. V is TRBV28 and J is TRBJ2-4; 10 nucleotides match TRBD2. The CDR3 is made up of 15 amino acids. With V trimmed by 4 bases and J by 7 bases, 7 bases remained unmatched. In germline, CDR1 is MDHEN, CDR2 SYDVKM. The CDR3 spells CASSSPSAGGNIQYF. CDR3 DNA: TGTGCCAGCAGTTCCCCTTCAGCGGGAGGGAACATTCAGTACTTC.

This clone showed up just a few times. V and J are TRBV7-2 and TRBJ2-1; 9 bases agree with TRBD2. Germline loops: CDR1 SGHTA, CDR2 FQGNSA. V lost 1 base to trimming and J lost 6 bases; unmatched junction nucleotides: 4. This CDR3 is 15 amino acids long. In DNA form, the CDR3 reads TGTGCCAGCAGCTTAGTAGCGGGGGCCCGCAATGAGCAGTTCTTC. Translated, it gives CASSLVAGARNEQFF.

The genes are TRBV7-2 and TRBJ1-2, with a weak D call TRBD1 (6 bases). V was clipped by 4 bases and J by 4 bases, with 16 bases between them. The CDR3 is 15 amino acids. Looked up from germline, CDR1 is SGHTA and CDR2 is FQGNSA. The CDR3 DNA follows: TGTGCCAGCAGCTCCTTTGGACAGCAACTCTATGGCTACACCTTC. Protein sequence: CASSSFGQQLYGYTF. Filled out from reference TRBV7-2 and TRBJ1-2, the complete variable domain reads GAGVSQSPSNKVTEKGKDVELRCDPISGHTALYWYRQSLGQGLEFLIYFQGNSAPDKSGLPSDRFSAERTGGSVSTLTIQRTQQEDSAVYLCASSSFGQQLYGYTFGSGTRLTVV.

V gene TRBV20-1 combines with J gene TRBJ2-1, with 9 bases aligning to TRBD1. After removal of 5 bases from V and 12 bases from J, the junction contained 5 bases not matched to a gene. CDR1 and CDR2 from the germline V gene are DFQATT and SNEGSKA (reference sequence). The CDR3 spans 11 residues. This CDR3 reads CSAETGGWQFF. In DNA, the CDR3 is TGCAGTGCTGAAACAGGGGGCTGGCAGTTCTTC.

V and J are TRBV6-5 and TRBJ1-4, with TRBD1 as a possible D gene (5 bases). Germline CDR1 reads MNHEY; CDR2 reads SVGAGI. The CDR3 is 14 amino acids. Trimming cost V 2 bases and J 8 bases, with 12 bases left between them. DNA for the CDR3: TGTGCCAGCAGTTACGGCGGGGCTCGCGAAAAACTGTTTTTT. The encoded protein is CASSYGGAREKLFF.

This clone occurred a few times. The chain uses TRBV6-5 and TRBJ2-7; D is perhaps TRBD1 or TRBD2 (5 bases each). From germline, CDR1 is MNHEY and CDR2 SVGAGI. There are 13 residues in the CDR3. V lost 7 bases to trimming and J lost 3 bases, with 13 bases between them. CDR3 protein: CASTGTPGYEQYF. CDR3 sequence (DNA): TGTGCCAGCACCGGGACCCCAGGCTACGAGCAGTACTTC.

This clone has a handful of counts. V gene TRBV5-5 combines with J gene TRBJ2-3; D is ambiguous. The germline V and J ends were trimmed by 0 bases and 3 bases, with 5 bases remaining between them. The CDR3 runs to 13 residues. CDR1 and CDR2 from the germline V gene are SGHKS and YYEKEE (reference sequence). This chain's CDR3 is CASSLGATDTQYF. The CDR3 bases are TGTGCCAGCAGCTTGGGGGCAACAGATACGCAGTATTTT.

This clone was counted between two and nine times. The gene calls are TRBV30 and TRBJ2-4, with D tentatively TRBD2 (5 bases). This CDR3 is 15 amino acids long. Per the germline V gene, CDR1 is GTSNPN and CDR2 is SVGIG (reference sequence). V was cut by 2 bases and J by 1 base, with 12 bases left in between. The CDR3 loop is CAWSRRDLAKNIQYF. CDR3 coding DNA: TGTGCCTGGAGTAGACGGGATCTCGCCAAAAACATTCAGTACTTC.

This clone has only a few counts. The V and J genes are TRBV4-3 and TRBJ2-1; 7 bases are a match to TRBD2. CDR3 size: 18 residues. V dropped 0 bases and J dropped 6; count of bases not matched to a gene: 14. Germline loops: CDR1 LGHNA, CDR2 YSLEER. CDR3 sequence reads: CASSQDPAGSFGGNEQFF. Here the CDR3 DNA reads TGCGCCAGCAGCCAAGATCCAGCGGGAAGTTTCGGAGGCAATGAGCAGTTCTTC.

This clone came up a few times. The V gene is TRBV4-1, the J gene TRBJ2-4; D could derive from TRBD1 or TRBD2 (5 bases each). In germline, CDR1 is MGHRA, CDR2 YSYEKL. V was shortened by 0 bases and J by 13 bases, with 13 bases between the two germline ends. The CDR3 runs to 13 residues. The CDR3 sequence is CASSQDPRGVQYF. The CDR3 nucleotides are TGCGCCAGCAGCCAAGATCCTAGGGGAGTCCAGTACTTC.

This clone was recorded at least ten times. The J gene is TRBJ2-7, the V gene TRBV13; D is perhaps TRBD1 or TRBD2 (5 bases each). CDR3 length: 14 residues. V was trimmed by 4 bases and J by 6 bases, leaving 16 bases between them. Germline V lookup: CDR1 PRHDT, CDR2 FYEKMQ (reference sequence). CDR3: CASSSRGAQAEQYF. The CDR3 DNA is TGTGCCAGCAGCTCCAGAGGGGCTCAAGCCGAGCAGTACTTC.

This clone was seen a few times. CDR3 sequence (DNA): TGTGCCAGCTCACCTACTAGCGGGGCCACAGATACGCAGTATTTT. Amino acid sequence: CASSPTSGATDTQYF. The chain is built from TRBV18 and TRBJ2-3; 10 bases are a match to TRBD2. V shed 3 bases, J shed 2 bases, and the junction held 2 bases outside the gene matches. Germline CDR1 KGHSH, CDR2 LQKENI. The CDR3 spans 15 residues.

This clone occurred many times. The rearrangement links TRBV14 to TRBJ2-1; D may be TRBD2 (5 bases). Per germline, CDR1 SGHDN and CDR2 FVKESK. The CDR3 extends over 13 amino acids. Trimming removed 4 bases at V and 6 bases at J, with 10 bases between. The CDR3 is CASSPFGGNEQFF. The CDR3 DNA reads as TGTGCCAGCAGCCCTTTCGGAGGCAATGAGCAGTTCTTC.

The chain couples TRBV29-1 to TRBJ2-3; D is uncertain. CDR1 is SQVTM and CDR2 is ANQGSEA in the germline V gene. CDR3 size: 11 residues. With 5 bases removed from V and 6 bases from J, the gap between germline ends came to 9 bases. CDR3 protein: CSVSRSDTQYF. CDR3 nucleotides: TGCAGCGTTTCACGGAGCGATACGCAGTATTTT.

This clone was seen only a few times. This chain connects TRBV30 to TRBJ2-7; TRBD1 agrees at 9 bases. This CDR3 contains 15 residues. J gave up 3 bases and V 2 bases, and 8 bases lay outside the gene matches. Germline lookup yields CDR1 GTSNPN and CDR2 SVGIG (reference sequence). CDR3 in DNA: TGTGCCTGGAGTAGCCCGGACAGGGGCAGCTACGAGCAGTACTTC. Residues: CAWSSPDRGSYEQYF.

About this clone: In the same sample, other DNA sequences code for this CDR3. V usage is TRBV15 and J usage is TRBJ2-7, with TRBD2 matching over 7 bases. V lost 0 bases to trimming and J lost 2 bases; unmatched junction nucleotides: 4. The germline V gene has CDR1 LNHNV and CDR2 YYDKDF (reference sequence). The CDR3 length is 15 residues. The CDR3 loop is CATSRDDSGTYEQYF. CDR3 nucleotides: TGTGCCACCAGCAGAGACGACAGCGGGACCTACGAGCAGTACTTC. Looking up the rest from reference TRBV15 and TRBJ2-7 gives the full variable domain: DAMVIQNPRYQVTQFGKPVTLSCSQTLNHNVMYWYQQKSSQAPKLLFHYYDKDFNNEADTPDNFQSRRPNTSFCFLDIRSPGLGDTAMYLCATSRDDSGTYEQYFGPGTRLTVT.

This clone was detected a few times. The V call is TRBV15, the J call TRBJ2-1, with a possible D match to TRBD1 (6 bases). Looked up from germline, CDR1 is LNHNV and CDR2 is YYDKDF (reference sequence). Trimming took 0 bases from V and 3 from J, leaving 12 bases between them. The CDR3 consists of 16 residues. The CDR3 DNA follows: TGTGCCACCAGCAGAGAGGCAGGGGCCCACTACAATGAGCAGTTCTTC. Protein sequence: CATSREAGAHYNEQFF.

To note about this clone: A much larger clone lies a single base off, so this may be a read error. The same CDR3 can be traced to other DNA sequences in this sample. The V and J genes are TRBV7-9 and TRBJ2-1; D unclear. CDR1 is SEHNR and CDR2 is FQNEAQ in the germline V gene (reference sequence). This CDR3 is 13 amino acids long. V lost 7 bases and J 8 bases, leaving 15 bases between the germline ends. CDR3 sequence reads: CASITGYGHEQFF. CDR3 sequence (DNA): TGTGCCAGCATCACTGGGTACGGGCATGAGCAGTTCTTC.

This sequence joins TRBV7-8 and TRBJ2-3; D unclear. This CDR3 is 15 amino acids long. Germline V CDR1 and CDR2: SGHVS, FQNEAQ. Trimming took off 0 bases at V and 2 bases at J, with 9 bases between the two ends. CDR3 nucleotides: TGTGCCAGCAGCTTAGCGATGTCCTCCACAGATACGCAGTATTTT. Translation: CASSLAMSSTDTQYF.

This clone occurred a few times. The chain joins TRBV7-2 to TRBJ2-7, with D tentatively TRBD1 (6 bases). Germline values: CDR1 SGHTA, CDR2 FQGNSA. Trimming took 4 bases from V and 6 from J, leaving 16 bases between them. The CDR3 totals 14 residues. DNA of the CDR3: TGTGCCAGCAGCTACAGGGTGTTCAGTGGCGAGCAGTACTTC. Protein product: CASSYRVFSGEQYF.

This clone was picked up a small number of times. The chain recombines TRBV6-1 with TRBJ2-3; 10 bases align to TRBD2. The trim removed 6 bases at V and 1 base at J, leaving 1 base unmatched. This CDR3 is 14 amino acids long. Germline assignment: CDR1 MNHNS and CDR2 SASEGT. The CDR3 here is CASRGTSGTDTQYF. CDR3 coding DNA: TGTGCCAGCAGAGGGACTAGCGGCACAGATACGCAGTATTTT.